This T cell receptor beta chain was identified during a study of pediatric ulcerative colitis. Comment on this clone: Its antigen is not known.

Some clones are missing from TCRdb's copy, which holds only in-frame ones; the method was immunoSEQ multiplex PCR. The table records some 37,000 clones, around 78% of them present only once. Overall study findings and caveats: Blood-rectal clonal overlap within each person was significantly higher in ulcerative colitis patients than controls.

Rectal tissue came from one to two pinch biopsies taken at colonoscopy. The CDR3 has 13 residues. Trimming removed 1 base from V and 3 bases from J, with 7 bases in between. Germline V CDR1 and CDR2: SGHVS, FQNEAQ. The specimen sequenced was gut tissue. This TCR derives from a boy aged 5-17 years with moderate ulcerative colitis. V is TRBV7-8 and J is TRBJ2-7, with unresolved D. This CDR3 reads CASSLDTLYEQYF. The CDR3 DNA follows: TGTGCCAGCAGCTTAGACACCCTCTACGAGCAGTACTTC.